Listed below are T cell receptor beta chains from one sample, sequenced in a study of cytomegalovirus exposure and HLA in healthy donors. TCRdb's copy holds only in-frame clones and misses some; the assay was immunoSEQ multiplex PCR. Here the sample spans more than 300,000 clones, roughly 88% being singletons. The specimen sequenced was PBMCs. These receptor sequences come from a young woman in good health and CMV-seronegative. The CDR3 runs from the conserved cysteine through the conserved F or W. A D gene is named only where the DNA matches it firmly. Only some rows state a clone size, as once, few, many or a class for expanded clones.

NA,TRBJ2-1,NA,TRBV5-4,CASSQGITESNEQFF,TGTGCCAGCAGTCAGGGAATTACCGAGAGCAATGAGCAGTTCTTC
NA,TRBJ2-2,TRBD1,TRBV30,CAWRTGNTGELFF,TGTGCCTGGCGGACAGGGAACACCGGGGAGCTGTTTTTT
NA,TRBJ1-2,NA,TRBV9,CASSVGFKPRGYTF,TGTGCCAGCAGCGTAGGTTTTAAACCGCGCGGCTACACCTTC
NA,TRBJ1-1,NA,TRBV2,CASSEYNYVGGGTEAFF,TGTGCCAGCAGTGAATATAATTATGTTGGGGGAGGGACTGAAGCTTTCTTT
NA,TRBJ2-3,TRBD2,TRBV4-3,CASSLQPVAGNTDTQYF,TGCGCCAGCAGCCTTCAACCCGTAGCGGGAAACACAGATACGCAGTATTTT
NA,TRBJ2-1,TRBD2,TRBV19,CASSGPGGSLDNEQFF,TGTGCCAGTAGTGGCCCTGGCGGGAGTCTCGACAATGAGCAGTTCTTC
NA,TRBJ2-3,TRBD1,TRBV6-5,CASRQTDRGVDTQYF,TGTGCCAGCAGGCAAACGGACAGGGGGGTAGATACGCAGTATTTT
NA,TRBJ2-1,TRBD1,TRBV7-2,CASSSGQVAYNEQFF,TGTGCCAGCAGCAGCGGACAGGTGGCTTACAATGAGCAGTTCTTC
NA,TRBJ2-3,TRBD1,TRBV7-9,CASSSLWDRLSTDTQYF,TGTGCCAGCAGTTCACTGTGGGACAGGCTAAGCACAGATACGCAGTATTTT
NA,TRBJ1-2,NA,TRBV27,CASSPRGTGWGYTF,TGTGCCAGCAGTCCCAGGGGCACTGGTTGGGGCTACACCTTC
once,TRBJ1-1,NA,TRBV5-6,CASSPPPGNTEAFF,TGTGCCAGCAGCCCACCCCCCGGGAACACTGAAGCTTTCTTT
few,TRBJ2-7,TRBD2,TRBV4-1,CASSQDLTSDGDEQYF,TGCGCCAGCAGCCAAGACCTGACTAGCGATGGAGACGAGCAGTACTTC
NA,TRBJ2-7,TRBD2,TRBV4-3,CASSQDVVGGTYEQYF,TGCGCCAGCAGCCAAGATGTGGTGGGAGGGACCTACGAGCAGTACTTC
NA,TRBJ1-1,NA,TRBV27,CASSFSWGEANTEAFF,TGTGCCAGCAGTTTTTCTTGGGGAGAAGCTAACACTGAAGCTTTCTTT
NA,TRBJ2-6,NA,TRBV6-5,CASSYSGEPGANVLTF,TGTGCCAGCAGTTACTCCGGAGAGCCCGGGGCCAACGTCCTGACTTTC
NA,TRBJ1-2,NA,TRBV27,CASSLTPQGNYGYTF,TGTGCCAGCAGTCTAACCCCCCAGGGAAACTATGGCTACACCTTC
NA,TRBJ1-2,TRBD1,TRBV5-6,CASSPSQGRAGYTF,TGTGCCAGCAGCCCCTCACAGGGGCGGGCTGGCTACACCTTC
NA,TRBJ2-3,TRBD2,TRBV18,CASSPSASGTDTQYF,TGTGCCAGCTCACCCAGTGCTAGCGGGACAGATACGCAGTATTTT
NA,TRBJ2-5,TRBD1,TRBV18,CASSPRTGAQETQYF,TGTGCCAGCTCACCAAGGACAGGGGCACAGGAGACCCAGTACTTC
NA,TRBJ2-3,TRBD2,TRBV5-4,CASRRAGDTDTQYF,TGTGCCAGCAGAAGAGCGGGAGACACAGATACGCAGTATTTT
NA,TRBJ2-7,TRBD2,TRBV5-4,CASSPRLAGVDEQYF,TGTGCCAGCAGCCCTCGACTAGCGGGAGTGGACGAGCAGTACTTC
NA,TRBJ1-2,NA,TRBV10-3,CAISGDSGQSYGYTF,TGTGCCATCAGTGGAGATTCGGGACAAAGCTATGGCTACACCTTC
NA,TRBJ2-7,TRBD1,TRBV7-3,CASSLEILQGSYEQYF,TGTGCCAGCAGCTTAGAAATCCTACAGGGGTCCTACGAGCAGTACTTC
NA,TRBJ2-3,TRBD1,TRBV13,CASSLLRQGSDTQYF,TGTGCCAGCAGCTTATTGAGACAGGGTTCAGATACGCAGTATTTT
NA,TRBJ1-1,NA,TRBV7-3,CASSSQPMNTEAFF,TGTGCCAGCAGCTCACAGCCTATGAACACTGAAGCTTTCTTT
NA,TRBJ2-1,TRBD1,TRBV28,CASSAGQGVNNEQFF,TGTGCCAGCAGCGCTGGACAGGGGGTCAACAATGAGCAGTTCTTC
NA,TRBJ2-1,NA,TRBV29-1,CSVEPSHEQFF,TGCAGCGTTGAACCTAGTCATGAGCAGTTCTTC
NA,TRBJ2-3,TRBD2,TRBV30,CAWSPLAVQGDTQYF,TGTGCCTGGAGTCCACTAGCGGTCCAGGGAGATACGCAGTATTTT
NA,TRBJ2-1,NA,TRBV18,CASSPNRVIYNEQFF,TGTGCCAGCTCACCAAACAGGGTCATTTACAATGAGCAGTTCTTC
once,TRBJ2-7,TRBD2,TRBV5-1,CASSLAGGRKVTYEQYF,TGCGCCAGCAGCTTGGCCGGCGGGAGGAAAGTAACCTACGAGCAGTACTTC
NA,TRBJ2-6,TRBD1,TRBV10-2,CASSDSGTGPSGANVLTF,TGCGCCAGCAGTGATTCCGGGACAGGTCCATCCGGGGCCAACGTCCTGACTTTC
NA,TRBJ2-5,TRBD1,TRBV5-4,CASSQQGGQETQYF,TGTGCCAGCAGTCAACAGGGGGGCCAAGAGACCCAGTACTTC
NA,TRBJ2-7,NA,TRBV18,CASSPSGWPEQYF,TGTGCCAGCTCACCATCAGGGTGGCCCGAGCAGTACTTC
NA,TRBJ2-1,TRBD2,TRBV29-1,CSVILAGVFYNEQFF,TGCAGCGTAATACTAGCGGGCGTATTTTACAATGAGCAGTTCTTC
NA,TRBJ2-2,TRBD2,TRBV7-3,CASSLGLAANTGELFF,TGTGCCAGCAGCTTGGGACTAGCGGCGAACACCGGGGAGCTGTTTTTT
NA,TRBJ1-2,NA,TRBV4-3,CASSQARGYGYTF,TGCGCCAGCAGCCAGGCCAGGGGCTATGGCTACACCTTC
NA,TRBJ1-2,NA,TRBV5-1,CASSLLAGGHGYTF,TGCGCCAGCAGCTTGCTGGCGGGGGGGCATGGCTACACCTTC
few,TRBJ1-2,NA,TRBV28,CASSPPGPGVYGYTF,TGTGCCAGCAGTCCCCCCGGACCGGGGGTCTATGGCTACACCTTC